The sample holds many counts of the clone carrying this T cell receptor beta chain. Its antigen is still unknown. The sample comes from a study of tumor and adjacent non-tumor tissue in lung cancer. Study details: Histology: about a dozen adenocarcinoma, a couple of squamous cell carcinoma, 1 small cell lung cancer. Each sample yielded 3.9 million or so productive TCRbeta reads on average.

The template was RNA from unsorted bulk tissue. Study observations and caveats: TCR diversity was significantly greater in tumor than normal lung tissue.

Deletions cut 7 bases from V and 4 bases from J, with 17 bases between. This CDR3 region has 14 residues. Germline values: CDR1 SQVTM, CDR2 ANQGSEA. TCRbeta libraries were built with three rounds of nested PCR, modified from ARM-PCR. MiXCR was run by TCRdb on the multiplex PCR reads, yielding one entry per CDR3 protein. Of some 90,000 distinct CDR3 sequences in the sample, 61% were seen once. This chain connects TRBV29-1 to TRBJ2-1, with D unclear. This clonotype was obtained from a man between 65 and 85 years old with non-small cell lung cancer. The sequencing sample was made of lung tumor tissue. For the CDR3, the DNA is TGCAGCGGCGAGGACCGTACAAGATACAATGAGCAGTTCTTC. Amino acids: CSGEDRTRYNEQFF.